This is a list of T cell receptor beta chains from one sample in a study of blood T cell repertoires in COVID-19. Profiling relied on immunoSEQ multiplex PCR, and the TCRdb table lists in-frame clones only, not all of them. The table includes about 670,000 clones, more than 80% detected once. Sequencing was done on a sample of peripheral blood. The receptors come from a woman younger than 35 with acute or convalescent COVID-19. CDR3s include the opening cysteine and the closing phenylalanine or tryptophan. A D gene is named only where the DNA matches it firmly. Clone size is given for some rows only: seen once, a few or many times, or a class if the clone is expanded.

D	J	size	V	CDR3	DNA
NA	TRBJ1-1	NA	TRBV29-1	CSVADRPEAFF	TGCAGCGTTGCCGACAGGCCTGAAGCTTTCTTT
TRBD2	TRBJ2-7	NA	TRBV29-1	CSVPGLAGGREQYF	TGCAGCGTTCCGGGACTAGCGGGGGGGCGCGAGCAGTACTTC
TRBD1	TRBJ1-2	NA	TRBV19	CASSPWTDRASEGGYTF	TGTGCCAGTAGTCCCTGGACGGACAGGGCCTCAGAGGGTGGCTACACCTTC
TRBD1	TRBJ1-5	few	TRBV6-5	CASSGQGGNQPQHF	TGTGCCAGCAGCGGACAGGGAGGCAATCAGCCCCAGCATTTT
NA	TRBJ1-2	NA	TRBV6-5	CASSYLTGRDGYTF	TGTGCCAGCAGTTACTTAACAGGGAGGGATGGCTACACCTTC
TRBD2	TRBJ2-1	NA	TRBV5-1	CASSLRSGGAHEQFF	TGCGCCAGCAGCTTGCGAAGCGGGGGGGCCCATGAGCAGTTCTTC
TRBD1	TRBJ1-1	NA	TRBV29-1	CSADRGNTEAFF	TGCAGCGCCGACAGGGGGAACACTGAAGCTTTCTTT
NA	TRBJ1-1	NA	TRBV19	CASRQEVRNTEAFF	TGTGCCAGCCGACAGGAGGTTAGGAACACTGAAGCTTTCTTT
NA	TRBJ1-1	once	TRBV5-5	CASSDRSLTEAFF	TGTGCCAGCAGCGACAGGAGCCTCACTGAAGCTTTCTTT
NA	TRBJ2-7	NA	TRBV5-1	CASSLGWGRRSYEQYF	TGCGCCAGCAGCTTGGGATGGGGGCGACGGTCCTACGAGCAGTACTTC
NA	TRBJ1-4	NA	TRBV29-1	CSGGGNEKLFF	TGCAGCGGTGGAGGTAATGAAAAACTGTTTTTT
TRBD1	TRBJ2-2	NA	TRBV3-1/TRBV3-2	CASSQVKGAGNTGELFF	TGTGCCAGCAGCCAAGTGAAGGGGGCAGGGAACACCGGGGAGCTGTTTTTT
NA	TRBJ2-7	NA	TRBV20-1	CSARRSYEQYF	TGCAGTGCTAGACGCAGCTACGAGCAGTACTTC
NA	TRBJ1-1	once	TRBV11-2	CASSSITLLNTEAFF	TGTGCCAGCAGCTCTATCACCCTCCTGAACACTGAAGCTTTCTTT
TRBD2	TRBJ2-7	NA	TRBV4-1	CASSQVLLAGGSSYEQYF	TGCGCCAGCAGCCAAGTCTTACTAGCGGGGGGGAGCTCCTACGAGCAGTACTTC
TRBD1	TRBJ1-5	NA	TRBV6-5	CASILTGVGNQPQHF	TGTGCCAGCATTCTGACAGGGGTTGGCAATCAGCCCCAGCATTTT
NA	TRBJ1-1	NA	TRBV7-9	CASSPTRSVEAFF	TGTGCCAGCAGCCCGACAAGGTCTGTAGAAGCTTTCTTT
NA	TRBJ2-1	NA	TRBV7-6	CASRPRPGTNNNEQFF	TGTGCCAGCAGACCACGGCCCGGGACAAATAACAATGAGCAGTTCTTC
NA	TRBJ1-5	NA	TRBV19	CASTFSNQPQHF	TGTGCCAGTACCTTTTCCAATCAGCCCCAGCATTTT
NA	TRBJ1-6	NA	TRBV19	CASNLGGLSSYNSPLHF	TGTGCCAGTAACCTAGGGGGTCTAAGCTCCTATAATTCACCCCTCCACTTT
NA	TRBJ1-1	NA	TRBV6-5	CASRITGTLNTEAFF	TGTGCCAGCAGGATTACCGGGACTTTGAACACTGAAGCTTTCTTT
NA	TRBJ1-1	NA	TRBV4-3	CASSQDQGTEAFF	TGCGCCAGCAGCCAAGATCAGGGCACTGAAGCTTTCTTT
NA	TRBJ1-5	few	TRBV21-1	CASSNQFPGFSNQPQHF	TGTGCCAGCAGCAACCAATTCCCAGGATTTAGCAATCAGCCCCAGCATTTT
NA	TRBJ1-2	NA	TRBV15	CATSPDRSYGYTF	TGTGCCACCAGCCCCGACAGAAGCTATGGCTACACCTTC
NA	TRBJ1-2	NA	TRBV30	CAWSPPGGFLRGYGYTF	TGTGCCTGGAGCCCCCCGGGGGGGTTTCTCCGGGGCTATGGCTACACCTTC
NA	TRBJ2-2	NA	TRBV7-9	CASPGTNTGELFF	TGTGCCAGCCCCGGGACGAACACCGGGGAGCTGTTTTTT
TRBD1	TRBJ1-5	NA	TRBV6-2/TRBV6-3	CASSQGARNQPQHF	TGTGCCAGCAGTCAGGGGGCTCGGAATCAGCCCCAGCATTTT
NA	TRBJ1-6	NA	TRBV19	CASRPAYNSPLHF	TGTGCCAGTAGGCCAGCCTATAATTCACCCCTCCACTTT
NA	TRBJ2-7	NA	TRBV7-9	CASSSSAYSYEQYF	TGTGCCAGCAGCTCCTCAGCGTACTCCTACGAGCAGTACTTC
NA	TRBJ1-5	NA	TRBV5-6	CASSLDRDQPQHF	TGTGCCAGCAGCTTGGATCGGGATCAGCCCCAGCATTTT
NA	TRBJ2-6	once	TRBV7-3	CASSLGLRGANVLTF	TGTGCCAGCAGCCTGGGACTGAGAGGGGCCAACGTCCTGACTTTC
TRBD2	TRBJ2-1	NA	TRBV2	CASSDPRGGLNNEQFF	TGTGCCAGCAGCGACCCACGGGGGGGGCTCAACAATGAGCAGTTCTTC
NA	TRBJ2-2	NA	TRBV3-1/TRBV3-2	CASSQDPLASTGELFF	TGTGCCAGCAGCCAAGATCCGCTAGCGAGCACCGGGGAGCTGTTTTTT
TRBD1	TRBJ1-1	once	TRBV7-2	CASGLQGGDEAFF	TGTGCCAGCGGGTTACAGGGGGGTGATGAAGCTTTCTTT
TRBD2	TRBJ2-5	NA	TRBV5-4	CASSLGPSGDLETQYF	TGTGCCAGCAGCTTGGGGCCTAGCGGGGACCTGGAGACCCAGTACTTC
NA	TRBJ2-3	NA	TRBV4-1	CASSHNRDTDPDTQYF	TGCGCCAGCAGCCACAACCGGGACACGGACCCAGATACGCAGTATTTT
TRBD1	TRBJ2-7	NA	TRBV11-2	CASSSRDSFIRVYEQYF	TGTGCCAGCAGCTCCAGGGACAGCTTTATCAGGGTCTACGAGCAGTACTTC
NA	TRBJ2-3	NA	TRBV10-3	CAISGGPYTDTQYF	TGTGCCATCAGCGGGGGGCCCTACACAGATACGCAGTATTTT